This TCR beta chain was captured by sequencing in a study of read filtering for tumor transcriptome and immune sequencing. As to this clonotype: The target antigen is unknown. A single base separates this from a much larger clone, so it may be a read error.

The germline gives CDR1 SQVTM, CDR2 ANQGSEA. The CDR3 covers 14 residues. General study points: This fraction held mixed bone marrow immune cells after CD138-negative sorting.

The library was built from 400 ng RNA with molecular barcoded adaptors for alpha/delta and beta/gamma chains. TCRdb ran MiXCR on the reads and lists one entry per CDR3 protein. Among over 25,000 distinct CDR3 sequences listed, 14% were seen once. The material sequenced was a population of CD138-negative cells sorted from bone marrow. This TCR derives from a donor aged 40 or over with multiple myeloma. The gene calls are TRBV29-1 and TRBJ2-3, with 7 positions matching TRBD1. This chain's CDR3 is CGGRNTGGTDTQYF. The CDR3 bases are TGCGGCGGAAGAAATACAGGGGGCACAGATACGCAGTATTTT.